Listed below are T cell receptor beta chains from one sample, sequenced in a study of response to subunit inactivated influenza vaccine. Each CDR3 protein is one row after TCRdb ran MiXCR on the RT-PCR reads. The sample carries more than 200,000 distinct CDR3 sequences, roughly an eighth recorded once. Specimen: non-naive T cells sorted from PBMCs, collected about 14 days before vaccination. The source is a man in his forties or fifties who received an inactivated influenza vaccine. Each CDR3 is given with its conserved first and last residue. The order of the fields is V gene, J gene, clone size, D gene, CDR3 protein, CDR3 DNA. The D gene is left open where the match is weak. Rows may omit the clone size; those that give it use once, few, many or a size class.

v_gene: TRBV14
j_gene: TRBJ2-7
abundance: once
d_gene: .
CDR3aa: CASSKGLGAYEQYF
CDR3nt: TGTGCCAGCAGCAAGGGACTGGGGGCCTACGAGCAGTACTTC

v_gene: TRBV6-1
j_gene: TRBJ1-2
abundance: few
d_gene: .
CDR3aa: CASSQDSRGYTF
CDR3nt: TGTGCCAGCAGCCAGGACAGCCGGGGCTACACCTTC

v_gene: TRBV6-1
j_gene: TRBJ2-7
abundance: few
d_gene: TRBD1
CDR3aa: CASCGDRVGEQYF
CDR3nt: TGTGCCAGCTGCGGGGACAGGGTAGGTGAGCAGTACTTC

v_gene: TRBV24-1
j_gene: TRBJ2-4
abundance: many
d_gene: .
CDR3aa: CANSLYNIQYF
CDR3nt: TGTGCCAACTCCCTCTATAACATTCAGTACTTC

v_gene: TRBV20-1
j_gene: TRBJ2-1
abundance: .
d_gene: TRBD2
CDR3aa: CSARIPGLAYHNEQFF
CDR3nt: TGCAGTGCTAGAATCCCGGGACTAGCCTACCACAATGAGCAGTTCTTC

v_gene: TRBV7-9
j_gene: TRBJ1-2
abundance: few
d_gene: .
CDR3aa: CASSLGAGLDYGYTF
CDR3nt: TGTGCCAGCAGCTTAGGGGCAGGGCTTGACTATGGCTACACCTTC

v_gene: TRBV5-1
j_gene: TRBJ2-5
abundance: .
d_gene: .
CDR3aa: CASSPDSPETQYF
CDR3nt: TGCGCCAGCAGCCCTGACAGTCCGGAGACCCAGTACTTC

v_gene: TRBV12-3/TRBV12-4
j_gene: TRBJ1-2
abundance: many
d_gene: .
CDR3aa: CASSAARGYTF
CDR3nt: TGTGCCAGCAGTGCAGCTAGAGGCTACACCTTC

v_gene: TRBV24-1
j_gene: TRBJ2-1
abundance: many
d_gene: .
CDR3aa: CATSDSRYNNEQFF
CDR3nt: TGTGCCACCAGTGATTCTCGATACAACAATGAGCAGTTCTTC

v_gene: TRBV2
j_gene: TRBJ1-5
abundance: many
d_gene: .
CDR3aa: CASSELAGRNQPQHF
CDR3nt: TGTGCCAGCAGTGAATTAGCAGGTCGCAATCAGCCCCAGCATTTT

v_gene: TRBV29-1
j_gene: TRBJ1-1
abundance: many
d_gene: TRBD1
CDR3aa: CSEYRGRGTEAFF
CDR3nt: TGCAGCGAGTACAGGGGTAGGGGCACTGAAGCTTTCTTT

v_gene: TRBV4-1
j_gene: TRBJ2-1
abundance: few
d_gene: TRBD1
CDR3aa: CASSRGTGGNEQFF
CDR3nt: TGCGCCAGCAGCCGAGGGACAGGGGGCAATGAGCAGTTCTTC

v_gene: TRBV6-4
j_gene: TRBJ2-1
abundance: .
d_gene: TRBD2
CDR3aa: CASNDKTSGAVDEQFF
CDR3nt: TGTGCCAGCAATGACAAGACTAGCGGGGCGGTGGATGAGCAGTTCTTC

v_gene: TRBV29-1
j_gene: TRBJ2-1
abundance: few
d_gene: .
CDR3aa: CSVERFTSYEQFF
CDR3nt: TGCAGCGTCGAGAGGTTTACTAGCTATGAGCAGTTCTTC

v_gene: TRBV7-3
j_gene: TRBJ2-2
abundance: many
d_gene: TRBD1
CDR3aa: CASSSGGANTGELFF
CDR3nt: TGTGCCAGCAGCTCAGGGGGCGCGAACACCGGGGAGCTGTTTTTT